A single sample is the source of the 15 T cell receptor beta chains below, sequenced in a study of blood T cell repertoires in COVID-19. Using immunoSEQ multiplex PCR, the repertoire was profiled, and TCRdb retains in-frame clones only, with some absent. This sample has about 250,000 clones; approximately 90% occur once, and the top ten carry 3%. The source material was peripheral blood. The receptors shown here come from a man younger than 35 with active or convalescent COVID-19.

Comment on this clone: The sample holds other DNA sequences that translate to the same CDR3. The chain carries TRBV6-4 and TRBJ2-3; 12 nucleotides match TRBD2. Trimming at V came to 3 bases and at J to 4 bases, leaving 2 bases not matched to a gene. CDR1 MRHNA and CDR2 SNTAGT come from the germline V gene. This CDR3 spans 15 amino acids. CDR3 loop: CASSDSSGGADTQYF. The CDR3 DNA sequence: TGTGCCAGCAGTGATTCTAGCGGGGGGGCAGATACGCAGTATTTT.

The chain joins TRBV19 to TRBJ1-1; 7 bases agree with TRBD1. The CDR3 has 15 amino acids. CDR1 and CDR2 (germline): LNHDA, SQIVND (reference sequence). V shed 5 bases and J 5 bases; nucleotides not matched to a gene: 11. In nucleotides, the CDR3 is TGTGCCAGTAGTCCGCGACAGGGAATGGCTACTGAAGCTTTCTTT. This codes for CASSPRQGMATEAFF.

This sequence joins TRBV4-3 and TRBJ2-3; 9 bases map to TRBD1. CDR1 is LGHNA, CDR2 YSLEER, per germline. With V trimmed by 4 bases and J by 1 base, 12 bases remained unmatched. The CDR3 runs to 18 residues. The CDR3 DNA reads TGCGCCAGCAGCCCTCTGGGACAGGGTATCTCTGGCACAGATACGCAGTATTTT. Translated: CASSPLGQGISGTDTQYF.

CDR3 DNA sequence: TGTGCCAGCAGCCCGGCGGGCAGTCTAAGAACGTATGGCTACACCTTC. Its translation: CASSPAGSLRTYGYTF. The rearrangement joins TRBV5-8 to TRBJ1-2, with unresolved D. This CDR3 is built from 16 residues. Germline lookup yields CDR1 SGHTS and CDR2 YDEGEE. Trimming shortened V by 4 bases and J by 5 bases, and 21 bases separated the two germline ends.

V and J are TRBV2 and TRBJ1-1; the D gene is possibly TRBD1 (5 bases). With 7 bases removed from V and 5 bases from J, the gap between germline ends came to 14 bases. The CDR3 covers 13 residues. In germline, CDR1 is SNHLY, CDR2 FYNNEI. CDR3 DNA sequence: TGTGCCAGCACCCAGGGCCCGTCTACTGAAGCTTTCTTT. Translating gives CASTQGPSTEAFF.

The chain couples TRBV3-1 (or the pseudogene TRBV3-2) to TRBJ2-1; D may be TRBD2 (5 bases). This CDR3 is 12 amino acids long. Trimming shortened V by 1 base and J by 10 bases, and 8 bases separated the two germline ends. Germline CDR1 reads LGHDT; CDR2 reads YNNKEL (reference sequence). For the CDR3, the DNA is TGTGCCAGCAGCCAAGGCGAGCGGGAGCAGTTCTTC. Residues: CASSQGEREQFF.

The V and J genes are TRBV29-1 and TRBJ1-2; D ambiguous. The CDR3 consists of 11 residues. The germline V gene encodes CDR1 SQVTM and CDR2 ANQGSEA. Trimming removed 3 bases at V and 6 bases at J, with 8 bases between. CDR3 DNA: TGCAGCGTTGACAGGCAGAATGGCTACACCTTC. It specifies CSVDRQNGYTF.

This CDR3 is CASSASGTPRKEYEQYF. The CDR3 coding sequence is TGTGCCAGCAGCGCAAGCGGGACGCCCCGAAAGGAATACGAGCAGTACTTC. The chain is built from TRBV28 and TRBJ2-7; TRBD2 matches 7 bases. The CDR3 extends over 17 amino acids. V shed 6 bases, J shed 4 bases, and the junction held 18 bases outside the gene matches. CDR1 is MDHEN and CDR2 is SYDVKM in the germline V gene.

The rearrangement uses TRBV9 and TRBJ1-2; 7 nucleotides match TRBD1. From germline, CDR1 is SGDLS and CDR2 YYNGEE. This CDR3 comprises 17 residues. With V trimmed by 6 bases and J by 4 bases, 18 bases remained unmatched. In DNA form, the CDR3 reads TGTGCCAGCACTGCAGGTTTGGACAGGTTGGCCCCCTATGGCTACACCTTC. This codes for CASTAGLDRLAPYGYTF.

The gene calls are TRBV19 and TRBJ2-7; no definite D call. Germline loops: CDR1 LNHDA, CDR2 SQIVND (reference sequence). This CDR3 comprises 11 residues. V was trimmed by 8 bases and J by 6 bases, leaving 11 bases between them. CDR3 bases: TGTGCCAGTTCGCGAGGTGTCGAGCAGTACTTC. Protein sequence: CASSRGVEQYF.

This clone was observed a few times. This chain connects TRBV5-1 to TRBJ1-2, with D possibly being TRBD1 (5 bases). The CDR3 is 16 residues long. V gave up 0 bases and J gave up 2 bases, with 14 bases separating them. Germline CDR1 and CDR2: SGHRS and YFSETQ. The CDR3, as DNA: TGCGCCAGCAGCTTGGAGCCGGGGGGATCGAACTATGGCTACACCTTC. This translates into CASSLEPGGSNYGYTF.

The chain recombines TRBV4-3 with TRBJ1-1; D not resolved. Germline loops: CDR1 LGHNA, CDR2 YSLEER. This CDR3 has 14 residues. V was shortened by 0 bases and J by 6 bases, with 11 bases between the two germline ends. The CDR3 protein is CASSQEPGWPEAFF. In DNA, the CDR3 is TGCGCCAGCAGCCAAGAACCCGGGTGGCCTGAAGCTTTCTTT.

The CDR3 here is CASSYSIEGQNYGYTF. The CDR3 nucleotides read TGTGCCAGCAGTTACTCAATTGAGGGTCAAAACTATGGCTACACCTTC. V and J are TRBV6-5 and TRBJ1-2; D not certain. The CDR3 covers 16 residues. Trimming stripped 0 bases from V and 2 bases from J, with 13 bases between. Germline V gives CDR1 MNHEY, CDR2 SVGAGI.

This chain links TRBV28 with TRBJ2-5; 8 bases are a match to TRBD1. Germline V lookup: CDR1 MDHEN, CDR2 SYDVKM. The V segment lost 4 bases and the J segment 4 bases; nucleotides outside the gene matches: 8. The CDR3 extends over 15 amino acids. In DNA, the CDR3 is TGTGCCAGCAGTTCCGGACAGGGTAGAGGAGAGACCCAGTACTTC. The encoded protein is CASSSGQGRGETQYF.

V and J are TRBV6-5 and TRBJ1-5; D may be TRBD1 (5 bases). V lost 6 bases to trimming and J lost 3 bases, with 9 bases between them. This CDR3 contains 13 residues. CDR1 and CDR2 from the germline V gene are MNHEY and SVGAGI. The CDR3 here is CASRDTFNQPQHF. CDR3 sequence (DNA): TGTGCCAGCAGGGACACTTTCAATCAGCCCCAGCATTTT.